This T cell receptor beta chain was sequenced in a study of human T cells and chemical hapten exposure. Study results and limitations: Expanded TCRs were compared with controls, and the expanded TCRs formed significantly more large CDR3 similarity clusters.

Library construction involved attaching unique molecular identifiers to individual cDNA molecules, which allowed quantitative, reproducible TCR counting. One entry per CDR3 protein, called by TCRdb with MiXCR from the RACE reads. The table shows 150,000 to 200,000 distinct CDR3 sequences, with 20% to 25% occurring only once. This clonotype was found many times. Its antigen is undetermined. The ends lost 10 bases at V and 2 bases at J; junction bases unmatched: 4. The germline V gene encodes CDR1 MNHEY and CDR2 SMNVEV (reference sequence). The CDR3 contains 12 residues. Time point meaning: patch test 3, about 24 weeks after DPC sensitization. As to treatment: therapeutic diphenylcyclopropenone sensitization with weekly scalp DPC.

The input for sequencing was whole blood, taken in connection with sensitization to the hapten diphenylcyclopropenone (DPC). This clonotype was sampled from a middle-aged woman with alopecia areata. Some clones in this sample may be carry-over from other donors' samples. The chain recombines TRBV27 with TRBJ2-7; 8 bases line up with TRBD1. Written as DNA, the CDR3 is TGTGCCACCATGGGACAGGCCTACGAGCAGTACTTC. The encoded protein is CATMGQAYEQYF.